This T cell receptor (beta chain) was retrieved from a study of blood T cell repertoires in COVID-19. There are 16 residues in the CDR3. Trimming cost V 5 bases and J 5 bases, with 22 bases left between them. Germline CDR1 reads MDHEN; CDR2 reads SYDVKM. The data were produced by immunoSEQ multiplex PCR, yet TCRdb's version contains in-frame clones alone and is incomplete. The sample contains under 200,000 clones, 80% of which appear only once. The rearrangement links TRBV28 to TRBJ2-7; possible D gene TRBD1, 5 bases. The source of this sequence is a man aged 70 or older with active or convalescent COVID-19. The specimen sequenced was peripheral blood. The chain's CDR3 is CASSRGRQGSFNEQYF. CDR3 bases: TGTGCCAGCAGTCGAGGTAGGCAGGGTAGCTTCAACGAGCAGTACTTC.